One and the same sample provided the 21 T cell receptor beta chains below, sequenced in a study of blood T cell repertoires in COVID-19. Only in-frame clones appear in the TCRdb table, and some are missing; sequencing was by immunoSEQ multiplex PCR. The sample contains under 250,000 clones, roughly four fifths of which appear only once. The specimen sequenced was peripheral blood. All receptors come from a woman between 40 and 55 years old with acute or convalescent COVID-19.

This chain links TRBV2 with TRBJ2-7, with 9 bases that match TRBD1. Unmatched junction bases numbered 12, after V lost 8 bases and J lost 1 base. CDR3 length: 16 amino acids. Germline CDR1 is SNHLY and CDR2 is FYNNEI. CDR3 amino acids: CASQDTPGQGSYEQYF. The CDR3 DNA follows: TGTGCCAGCCAAGACACCCCGGGACAGGGTTCCTACGAGCAGTACTTC.

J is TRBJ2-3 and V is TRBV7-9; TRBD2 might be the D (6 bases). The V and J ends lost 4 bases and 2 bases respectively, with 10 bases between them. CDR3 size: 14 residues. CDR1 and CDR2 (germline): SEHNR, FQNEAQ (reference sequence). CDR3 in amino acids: CASSYSGLTDTQYF. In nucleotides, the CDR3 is TGTGCCAGCAGCTATAGCGGCCTCACAGATACGCAGTATTTT.

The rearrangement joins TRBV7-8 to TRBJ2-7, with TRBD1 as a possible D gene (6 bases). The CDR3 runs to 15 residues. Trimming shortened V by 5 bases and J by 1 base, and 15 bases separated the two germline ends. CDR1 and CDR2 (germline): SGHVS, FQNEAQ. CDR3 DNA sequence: TGTGCCAGCAGCACTTCTACAGGGCCGTCCTACGAGCAGTACTTC. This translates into CASSTSTGPSYEQYF.

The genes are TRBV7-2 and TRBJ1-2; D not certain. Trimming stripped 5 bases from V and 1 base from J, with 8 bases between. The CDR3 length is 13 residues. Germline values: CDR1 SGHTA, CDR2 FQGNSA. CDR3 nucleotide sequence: TGTGCCAGCAGCACTGACTTTAACTATGGCTACACCTTC. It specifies CASSTDFNYGYTF.

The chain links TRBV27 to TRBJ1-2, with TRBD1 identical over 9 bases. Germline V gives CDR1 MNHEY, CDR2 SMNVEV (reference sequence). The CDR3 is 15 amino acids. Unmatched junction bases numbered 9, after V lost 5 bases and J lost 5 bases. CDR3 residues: CASSRSGTGTYGYTF. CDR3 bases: TGTGCCAGCAGTCGTTCCGGGACAGGGACGTATGGCTACACCTTC.

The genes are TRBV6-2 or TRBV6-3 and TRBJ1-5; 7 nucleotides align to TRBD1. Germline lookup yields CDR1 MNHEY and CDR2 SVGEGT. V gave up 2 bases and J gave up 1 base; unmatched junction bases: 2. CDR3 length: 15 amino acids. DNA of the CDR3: TGTGCCAGCAGTTACCAGACAGGGAGCAATCAGCCCCAGCATTTT. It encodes CASSYQTGSNQPQHF.

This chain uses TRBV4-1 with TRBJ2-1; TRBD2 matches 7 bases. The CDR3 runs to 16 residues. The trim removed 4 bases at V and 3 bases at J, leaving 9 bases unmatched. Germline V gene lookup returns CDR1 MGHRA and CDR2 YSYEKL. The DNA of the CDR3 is TGCGCCAGCAGCCCAGCACTGAGCGGGAACTACAATGAGCAGTTCTTC. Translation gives CASSPALSGNYNEQFF.

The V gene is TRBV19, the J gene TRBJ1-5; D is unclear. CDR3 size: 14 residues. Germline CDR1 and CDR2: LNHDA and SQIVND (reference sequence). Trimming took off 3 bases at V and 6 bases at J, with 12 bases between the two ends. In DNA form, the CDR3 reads TGTGCCAGTAGTATCCGGGGAGGGAGTCAGCCCCAGCATTTT. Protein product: CASSIRGGSQPQHF.

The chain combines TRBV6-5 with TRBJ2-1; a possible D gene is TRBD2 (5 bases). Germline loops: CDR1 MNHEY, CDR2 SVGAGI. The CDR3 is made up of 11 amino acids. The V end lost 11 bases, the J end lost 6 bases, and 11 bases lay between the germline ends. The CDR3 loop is CAGSGSNEQFF. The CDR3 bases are TGTGCCGGAAGCGGTTCCAATGAGCAGTTCTTC.

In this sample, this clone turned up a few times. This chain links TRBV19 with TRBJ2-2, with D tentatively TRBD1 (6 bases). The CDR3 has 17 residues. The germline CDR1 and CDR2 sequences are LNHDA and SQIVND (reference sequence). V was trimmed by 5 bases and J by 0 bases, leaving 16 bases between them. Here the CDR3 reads CASSDYYRAANTGELFF. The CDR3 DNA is TGTGCCAGTAGTGATTATTACAGGGCTGCGAACACCGGGGAGCTGTTTTTT. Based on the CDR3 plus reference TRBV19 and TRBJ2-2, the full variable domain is DGGITQSPKYLFRKEGQNVTLSCEQNLNHDAMYWYRQDPGQGLRLIYYSQIVNDFQKGDIAEGYSVSREKKESFPLTVTSAQKNPTAFYLCASSDYYRAANTGELFFGEGSRLTVL.

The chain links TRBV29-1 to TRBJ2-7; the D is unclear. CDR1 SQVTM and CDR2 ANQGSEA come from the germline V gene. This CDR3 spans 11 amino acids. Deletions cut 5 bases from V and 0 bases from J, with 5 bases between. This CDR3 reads CSVYFSYEQYF. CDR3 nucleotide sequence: TGCAGCGTTTATTTCTCCTACGAGCAGTACTTC.

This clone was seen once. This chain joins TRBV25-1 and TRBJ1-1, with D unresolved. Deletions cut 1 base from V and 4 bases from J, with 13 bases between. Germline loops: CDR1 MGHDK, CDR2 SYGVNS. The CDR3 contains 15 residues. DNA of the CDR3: TGTGCCAGCAGTGAATTCTCAGTCCTGGCCACTGAAGCTTTCTTT. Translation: CASSEFSVLATEAFF. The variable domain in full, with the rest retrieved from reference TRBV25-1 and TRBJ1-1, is EADIYQTPRYLVIGTGKKITLECSQTMGHDKMYWYQQDPGMELHLIHYSYGVNSTEKGDLSSESTVSRIRTEHFPLTLESARPSHTSQYLCASSEFSVLATEAFFGQGTRLTVV.

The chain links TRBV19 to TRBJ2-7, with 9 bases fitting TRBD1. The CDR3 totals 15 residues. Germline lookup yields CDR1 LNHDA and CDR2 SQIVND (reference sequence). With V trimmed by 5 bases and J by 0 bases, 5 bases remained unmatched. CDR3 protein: CASSPRTGASYEQYF. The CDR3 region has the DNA TGTGCCAGTAGTCCACGGACAGGGGCCTCCTACGAGCAGTACTTC. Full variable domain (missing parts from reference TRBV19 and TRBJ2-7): DGGITQSPKYLFRKEGQNVTLSCEQNLNHDAMYWYRQDPGQGLRLIYYSQIVNDFQKGDIAEGYSVSREKKESFPLTVTSAQKNPTAFYLCASSPRTGASYEQYFGPGTRLTVT.

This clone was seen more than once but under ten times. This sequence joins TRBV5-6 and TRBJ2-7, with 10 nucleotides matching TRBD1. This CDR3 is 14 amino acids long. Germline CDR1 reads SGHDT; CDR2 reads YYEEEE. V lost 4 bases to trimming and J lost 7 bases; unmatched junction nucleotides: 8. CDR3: CASSPGQGSKEQYF. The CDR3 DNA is TGTGCCAGCAGCCCGGGACAGGGGTCTAAAGAGCAGTACTTC.

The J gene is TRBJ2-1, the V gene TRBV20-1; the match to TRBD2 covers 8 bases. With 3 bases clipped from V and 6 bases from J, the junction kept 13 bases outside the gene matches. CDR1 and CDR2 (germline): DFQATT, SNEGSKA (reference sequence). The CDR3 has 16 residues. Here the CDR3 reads CSASPPLAGRGNEQFF. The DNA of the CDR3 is TGCAGTGCTAGTCCCCCCCTAGCGGGTAGGGGCAATGAGCAGTTCTTC.

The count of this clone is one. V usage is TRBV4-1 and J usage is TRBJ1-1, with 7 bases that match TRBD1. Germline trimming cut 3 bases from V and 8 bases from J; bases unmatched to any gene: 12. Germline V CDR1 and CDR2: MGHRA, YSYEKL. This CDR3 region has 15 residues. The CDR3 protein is CASSQDRQGSGEAFF. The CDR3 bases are TGCGCCAGCAGCCAGGACCGACAGGGTTCAGGGGAAGCTTTCTTT.

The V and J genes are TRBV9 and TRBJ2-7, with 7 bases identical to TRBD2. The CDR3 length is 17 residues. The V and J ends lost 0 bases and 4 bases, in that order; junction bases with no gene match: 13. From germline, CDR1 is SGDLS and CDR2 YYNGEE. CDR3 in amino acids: CASSVDTGPSGGYEQYF. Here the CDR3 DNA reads TGTGCCAGCAGCGTAGACACCGGGCCTTCGGGGGGTTACGAGCAGTACTTC.

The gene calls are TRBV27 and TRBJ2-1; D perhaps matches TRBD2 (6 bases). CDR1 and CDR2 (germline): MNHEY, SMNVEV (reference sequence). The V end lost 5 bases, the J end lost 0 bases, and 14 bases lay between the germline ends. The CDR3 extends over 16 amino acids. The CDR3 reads CASSKAGTSSYNEQFF. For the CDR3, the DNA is TGTGCCAGCAGTAAAGCGGGTACCAGCTCCTACAATGAGCAGTTCTTC.

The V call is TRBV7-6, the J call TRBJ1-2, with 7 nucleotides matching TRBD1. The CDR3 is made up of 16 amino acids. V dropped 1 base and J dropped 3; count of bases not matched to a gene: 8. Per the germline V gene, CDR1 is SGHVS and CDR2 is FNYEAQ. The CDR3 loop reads CASSLEGAPVDYGYTF. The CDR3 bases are TGTGCCAGCAGCTTAGAGGGGGCTCCGGTAGACTATGGCTACACCTTC.

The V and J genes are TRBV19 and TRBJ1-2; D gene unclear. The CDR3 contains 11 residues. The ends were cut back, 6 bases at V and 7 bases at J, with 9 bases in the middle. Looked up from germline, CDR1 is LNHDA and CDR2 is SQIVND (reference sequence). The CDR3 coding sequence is TGTGCCAGTAGATGGGCGAGTGGCTACACCTTC. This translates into CASRWASGYTF.

The chain's CDR3 is CASSLFWEGNSPLHF. CDR3 bases: TGTGCCAGCAGCTTGTTCTGGGAGGGGAATTCACCCCTCCACTTT. This chain connects TRBV5-6 to TRBJ1-6, with D maybe TRBD1 (5 bases). The CDR3 runs to 15 residues. Germline-derived CDR1 and CDR2 are SGHDT and YYEEEE. The V and J ends lost 1 base and 7 bases respectively, with 12 bases between them.